Below are 11 T cell receptor beta chains sequenced from a single sample in a study of PD-1 blockade in mismatch repair-deficient tumors (dated by TCRdb to 2016 to 2017). Library method: the immunoSEQ multiplex PCR assay. This immuneACCESS table, as held by TCRdb, lists in-frame sequences with V and J called but not all clones. Of the missing ones, under half trace to an unresolved V gene in checked studies; the others have no known cause. This sample holds some 130,000 clones; 85% to 90% were observed only once. The biggest ten clones account for 10% to 15% of the sample. The sample in question was peripheral blood, obtained approximately 71 weeks after starting pembrolizumab. These receptors were obtained from an adult with mismatch repair-deficient cancer.

The CDR3 region has the DNA TGTGCCAGCAGTTGGACTAGCGGGAGACCAGAGACCCAGTACTTC. Its translation is CASSWTSGRPETQYF. The chain couples TRBV6-1 to TRBJ2-5; 13 bases map to TRBD2. Germline V gene data show CDR1 as MNHNS and CDR2 as SASEGT. J gave up 4 bases and V 5 bases, and 4 bases lay outside the gene matches. The CDR3 is made up of 15 amino acids.

The chain recombines TRBV5-6 with TRBJ2-7, with 8 bases matching TRBD1. This CDR3 spans 16 amino acids. The V gene end was trimmed by 0 bases and the J gene end by 0 bases; junction bases not matched to a gene: 5. Germline V gives CDR1 SGHDT, CDR2 YYEEEE. Here the CDR3 DNA reads TGTGCCAGCAGCTTGGCTTCCAGGGGGCTCTCCTACGAGCAGTACTTC. It is translated as CASSLASRGLSYEQYF. Together with reference TRBV5-6 and TRBJ2-7, the CDR3 gives the full variable domain: DAGVTQSPTHLIKTRGQQVTLRCSPKSGHDTVSWYQQALGQGPQFIFQYYEEEERQRGNFPDRFSGHQFPNYSSELNVNALLLGDSALYLCASSLASRGLSYEQYFGPGTRLTVT.

This chain joins TRBV2 and TRBJ1-3, with D perhaps TRBD1 (5 bases). This CDR3 contains 19 residues. Germline-derived CDR1 and CDR2 are SNHLY and FYNNEI. The V end lost 1 base, the J end lost 0 bases, and 19 bases lay between the germline ends. The CDR3 reads CASSEGLLGGGDSGNTIYF. CDR3 nucleotide sequence: TGTGCCAGCAGTGAAGGGCTTTTGGGGGGTGGAGACTCTGGAAACACCATATATTTT.

The chain employs TRBV27 and TRBJ2-7; D tentatively reads TRBD1 or TRBD2 (5 bases each). The CDR3 loop spans 14 amino acids. Germline V gene sequence: CDR1 MNHEY, CDR2 SMNVEV (reference sequence). V lost 2 bases to trimming and J lost 4 bases, with 12 bases between them. DNA for the CDR3: TGTGCCAGCAGTTTAGGGGACGGAATATACGAGCAGTACTTC. This sequence encodes CASSLGDGIYEQYF.

This sequence joins TRBV7-3 and TRBJ2-1; 7 nucleotides line up with TRBD2. CDR1 and CDR2 (germline): SGHTA, FQGTGA. The CDR3 covers 17 residues. J was trimmed by 5 bases and V by 4 bases; bases with no gene match: 14. The CDR3 protein is CASSWGGGRSSDNEQFF. CDR3 DNA sequence: TGTGCCAGCAGCTGGGGTGGCGGGAGAAGCAGCGACAATGAGCAGTTCTTC.

The chain uses TRBV2 and TRBJ1-5, with D possibly matching TRBD1 (5 bases). Germline V lookup: CDR1 SNHLY, CDR2 FYNNEI. V lost 7 bases and J lost 2, with 12 bases in between. This CDR3 has 14 amino acids. CDR3 sequence: CASNPGLGNQPQHF. As DNA, the CDR3 is TGTGCCAGCAACCCGGGGCTCGGCAATCAGCCCCAGCATTTT.

This sequence joins TRBV6-1 and TRBJ1-3; D is possibly TRBD1 (6 bases). The germline V and J ends were trimmed by 4 bases and 4 bases, with 14 bases remaining between them. Per the germline V gene, CDR1 is MNHNS and CDR2 is SASEGT. This CDR3 comprises 15 residues. The DNA of the CDR3 is TGTGCCAGCAGTGCCAGGGGAAGTTACGGAAACACCATATATTTT. It codes for CASSARGSYGNTIYF.

The chain links TRBV11-3 to TRBJ2-2, with TRBD2 as a possible D gene (7 bases). Germline CDR1 and CDR2: SGHNT and YENEEA. Trimming shortened V by 1 base and J by 4 bases, and 16 bases separated the two germline ends. This CDR3 is 17 amino acids long. CDR3 region: CASSLGGGLASTGELFF. As DNA, the CDR3 is TGTGCCAGCAGCTTAGGGGGGGGGCTGGCGTCCACCGGGGAGCTGTTTTTT.

The chain employs TRBV9 and TRBJ2-3, with D unclear. The CDR3 totals 13 residues. Germline loops: CDR1 SGDLS, CDR2 YYNGEE. V lost 4 bases to trimming and J lost 4 bases, with 10 bases between them. The CDR3 loop is CASSPARSDTQYF. DNA of the CDR3: TGTGCCAGCAGCCCTGCGAGGTCAGATACGCAGTATTTT. Variable domain in full (rest from reference TRBV9 and TRBJ2-3): DSGVTQTPKHLITATGQRVTLRCSPRSGDLSVYWYQQSLDQGLQFLIQYYNGEERAKGNILERFSAQQFPDLHSELNLSSLELGDSALYFCASSPARSDTQYFGPGTRLTVL.

The chain uses TRBV5-6 and TRBJ1-2, with D hard to call. CDR1 is SGHDT, CDR2 YYEEEE, per germline. This CDR3 comprises 17 residues. The V gene lost 0 bases and the J gene lost 0 bases, with 15 bases spanning the gap. The CDR3 DNA reads TGTGCCAGCAGCTTGGTGGGCAGAATCTACTCTAACTATGGCTACACCTTC. The encoded protein is CASSLVGRIYSNYGYTF.

The genes are TRBV14 and TRBJ2-7; D possibly matches TRBD1 or TRBD2 (5 bases each). CDR1 is SGHDN and CDR2 is FVKESK in the germline V gene. V dropped 1 base and J dropped 0 bases, with 10 bases sitting between them. The CDR3 spans 15 residues. The CDR3 coding sequence is TGTGCCAGCAGCCAAGGGGGGTCCAGCTCCTACGAGCAGTACTTC. Translating it yields CASSQGGSSSYEQYF.